A selection of T cell receptor beta chains follows, all from one sample in a study of shared clonotypes between healthy human individuals. The method was immunoSEQ multiplex PCR; TCRdb's version includes in-frame clones alone and lacks a portion of them. The sample has about 330,000 clones; around 67% are singletons. Sequencing was carried out using memory CD4+ T cells sorted from blood. The receptor set was obtained from a man aged 25-45 years in good health. Each CDR3 is given with its conserved first and last residue. The D gene is left open where the match is weak. The size field is filled for only some rows; it gives once, few, many or a size class.

J gene | D gene | V gene | clone size | CDR3 protein
TRBJ1-2 | TRBD1 | TRBV11-2 | . | CASSLWDRDVYGYTF
TRBJ2-7 | . | TRBV7-2 | once | CASSLLYEQYF
TRBJ2-3 | . | TRBV5-5 | many | CASSSVAGARTDTQYF
TRBJ2-5 | . | TRBV27 | . | CASSQLRFRETQYF
TRBJ2-3 | . | TRBV9 | . | CASSREWSTDTQYF
TRBJ2-7 | . | TRBV11-2 | . | CASSPTGTAYEQYF
TRBJ2-3 | TRBD1 | TRBV11-2 | . | CASSLRTGGENTQYF
TRBJ1-5 | TRBD1 | TRBV19 | many | CASRGTDGNQPQHF
TRBJ2-2 | . | TRBV30 | . | CAWSARYTGELFF
TRBJ2-7 | . | TRBV2 | . | CASSQTALDEQYF
TRBJ2-1 | . | TRBV27 | . | CASSPLGIEQFF
TRBJ1-6 | TRBD1 | TRBV18 | . | CASSRVGQGVASPLHF
TRBJ2-4 | . | TRBV12-2 | . | CASRSMTRTKNIQYF
TRBJ1-3 | . | TRBV25-1 | few | CASSAVSGNTIYF
TRBJ1-2 | . | TRBV18 | . | CASSPLGTNGYTF
TRBJ2-3 | . | TRBV28 | . | CASSSGSNLGTDTQYF
TRBJ2-5 | . | TRBV6-5 | . | CASSRQGGTQYF